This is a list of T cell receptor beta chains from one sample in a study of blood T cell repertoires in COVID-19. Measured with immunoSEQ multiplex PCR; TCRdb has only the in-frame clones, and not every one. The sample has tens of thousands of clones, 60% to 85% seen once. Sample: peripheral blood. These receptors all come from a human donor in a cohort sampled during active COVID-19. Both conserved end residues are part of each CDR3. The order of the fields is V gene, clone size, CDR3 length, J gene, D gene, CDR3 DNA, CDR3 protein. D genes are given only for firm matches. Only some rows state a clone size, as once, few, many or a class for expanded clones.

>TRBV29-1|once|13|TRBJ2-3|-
TGCAGCGTAGTCGGGGGAAGCACAGATACGCAGTATTTT
CSVVGGSTDTQYF
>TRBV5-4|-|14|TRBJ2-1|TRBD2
TGTGCCATCAATCGGCCGGGAGGATTCAATGAGCAGTTCTTC
CAINRPGGFNEQFF
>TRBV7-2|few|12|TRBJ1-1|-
TGTGCCAGCAGCTTTCAGGGGACTGAAGCTTTCTTT
CASSFQGTEAFF
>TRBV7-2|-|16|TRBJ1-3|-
TGTGCCAGCAGCTTACATAGGGCGGGGGCTGGAAACACCATATATTTT
CASSLHRAGAGNTIYF
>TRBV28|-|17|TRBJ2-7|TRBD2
TGTGCCAGCAGTTCGCCCGGGACTAGCGGGAGCTCCTACGAGCAGTACTTC
CASSSPGTSGSSYEQYF
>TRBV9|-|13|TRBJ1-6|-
TGTGCCAGCAGCGTTCAGGGAAATTCACCCCTCCACTTT
CASSVQGNSPLHF
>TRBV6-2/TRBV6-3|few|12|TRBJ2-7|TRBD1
TGTGCCAGCAGTGACAGGGGCTACGAGCAGTACTTC
CASSDRGYEQYF
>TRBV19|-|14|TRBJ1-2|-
TGTGCCAGTAGTGTGACAGGAGGATCCTATGGCTACACCTTC
CASSVTGGSYGYTF
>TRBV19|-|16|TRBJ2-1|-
TGTGCCAGTAGGCGGCTAGCGCCGAGCTCCTACAATGAGCAGTTCTTC
CASRRLAPSSYNEQFF
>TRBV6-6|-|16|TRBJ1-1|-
TGTGCCAGCAGTTACAGAACACTGGACAGGAACACTGAAGCTTTCTTT
CASSYRTLDRNTEAFF
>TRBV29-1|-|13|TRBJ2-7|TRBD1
TGCAGCGTTCCCGGACAGGGGCTATACGAGCAGTACTTC
CSVPGQGLYEQYF
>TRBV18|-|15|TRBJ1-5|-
TGTGCCAGCTCAGAGACTACCCTCAACAATCAGCCCCAGCATTTT
CASSETTLNNQPQHF
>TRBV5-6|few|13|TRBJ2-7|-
TGTGCCAGCAGCGGGGGGACAGACTACGAGCAGTACTTC
CASSGGTDYEQYF
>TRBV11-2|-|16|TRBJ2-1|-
TGTGCCAGCAGCTTAGCAGGGCCCCTCTTTGGAGATGAGCAGTTCTTC
CASSLAGPLFGDEQFF
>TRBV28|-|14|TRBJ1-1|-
TGTGCCAGCATCCCCAGCGGGGCACGCGCTGAAGCTTTCTTT
CASIPSGARAEAFF
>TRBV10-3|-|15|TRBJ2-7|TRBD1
TGTGCCATCAGTGAGTTGGGGACAGCAACCTACGAGCAGTACTTC
CAISELGTATYEQYF
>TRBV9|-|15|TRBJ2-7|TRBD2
TGTGCCAGCAGCGCCGGACTAGCCGTAATCTACGAGCAGTACTTC
CASSAGLAVIYEQYF
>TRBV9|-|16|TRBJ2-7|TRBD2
TGTGCCAGCAGCGCCAGACTAGCGGGGGGCCTAGACGAGCAGTACTTC
CASSARLAGGLDEQYF
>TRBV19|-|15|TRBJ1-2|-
TGTGCCAGTAGTCCCAGGACGGGAAAGATCTATGGCTACACCTTC
CASSPRTGKIYGYTF
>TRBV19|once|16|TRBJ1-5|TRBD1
TGTGCCAGTAGTTACCCCCGGGACAGGGAAAATCAGCCCCAGCATTTT
CASSYPRDRENQPQHF
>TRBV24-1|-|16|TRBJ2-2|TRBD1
TGTGCCACCAGTGAATTGACAGGGGGCGACACCGGGGAGCTGTTTTTT
CATSELTGGDTGELFF
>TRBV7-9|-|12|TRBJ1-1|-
TGTGCCAGCAGCTCACAGGGTATCTGGGCTTTCTTT
CASSSQGIWAFF
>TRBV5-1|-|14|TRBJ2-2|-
TGCGCCTCCCGAAGCGGGCTTAACACCGGGGAGCTGTTTTTT
CASRSGLNTGELFF
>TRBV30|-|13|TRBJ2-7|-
TGTGCCTGGAGTTTAACAGTATCCTACGAGCAGTACTTC
CAWSLTVSYEQYF
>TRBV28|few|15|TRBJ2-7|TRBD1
TGTGCCAGCATGCCGATGGGGACAGGGTCCTACGAGCAGTACTTC
CASMPMGTGSYEQYF
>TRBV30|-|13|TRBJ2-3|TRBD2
TGTGCCTTCCGACTAGCGGTCACAGATACGCAGTATTTT
CAFRLAVTDTQYF
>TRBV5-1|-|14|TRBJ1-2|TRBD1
TGCGCCAGCAGCTTGGCGGGACAGAACTATGGCTACACCTTC
CASSLAGQNYGYTF
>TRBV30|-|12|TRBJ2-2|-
TGTGCCTGGAGCAGGAACACCGGGGAGCTGTTTTTT
CAWSRNTGELFF
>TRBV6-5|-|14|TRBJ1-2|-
TGTGCCAGCAGCCGATCGACAGAGGACTATGGCTACACCTTC
CASSRSTEDYGYTF
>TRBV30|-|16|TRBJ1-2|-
TGTGCCTGGAGGTCCAGGGTGAGAGGCTCTATCTATGGCTACACCTTC
CAWRSRVRGSIYGYTF
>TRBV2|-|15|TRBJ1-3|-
TGTGCCAGCAGTGGTCAGTTACACTCTGGAAACACCATATATTTT
CASSGQLHSGNTIYF
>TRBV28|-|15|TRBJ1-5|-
TGTGCCAGCAGTCCCGGGGGTGGAGGCAATCAGCCCCAGCATTTT
CASSPGGGGNQPQHF
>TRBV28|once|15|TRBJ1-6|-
TGTGCCAGCAGCCTAACCGGGACACCTAATTCACCCCTCCACTTT
CASSLTGTPNSPLHF
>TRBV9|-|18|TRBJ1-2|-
TGTGCCAGCAGCGTAGAAGGTTCGGTTGTGCGACAACGCTATGGCTACACCTTC
CASSVEGSVVRQRYGYTF
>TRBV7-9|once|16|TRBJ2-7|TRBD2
TGTGCCAGCAGCCCCCCGAAACTAGCGGGAGTCAACGAGCAGTACTTC
CASSPPKLAGVNEQYF
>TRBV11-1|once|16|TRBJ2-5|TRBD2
TGTGCCAGCAGCTCCTCTAGCGGGGGGTACCAAGAGACCCAGTACTTC
CASSSSSGGYQETQYF
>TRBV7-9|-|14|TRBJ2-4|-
TGTGCCAGCAGCTTCACAGGGACCAAAAACATTCAGTACTTC
CASSFTGTKNIQYF
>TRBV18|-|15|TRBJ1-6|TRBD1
TGTGCCAGCTCACCGGGACAGACTGGTAATTCACCCCTCCACTTT
CASSPGQTGNSPLHF
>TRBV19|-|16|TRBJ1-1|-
TGTGCCAGTAGGATTAAAAACAGGGCAATGGACACTGAAGCTTTCTTT
CASRIKNRAMDTEAFF
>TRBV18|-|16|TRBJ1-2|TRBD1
TGTGCCAGCTCACGGACAGGGGGCGCCTCTAACTATGGCTACACCTTC
CASSRTGGASNYGYTF
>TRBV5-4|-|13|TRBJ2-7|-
TGTGCCAGCAGCTTGGTCGGGAAGTACGAGCAGTACTTC
CASSLVGKYEQYF
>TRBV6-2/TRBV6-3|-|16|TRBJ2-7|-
TGTGCCAGCAGCCATCCTGTGGCGGGATCACGGTACGAGCAGTACTTC
CASSHPVAGSRYEQYF
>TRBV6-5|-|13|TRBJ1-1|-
TGTGCCAGCCGGGGGGGCCATTTGGCTGAAGCTTTCTTT
CASRGGHLAEAFF
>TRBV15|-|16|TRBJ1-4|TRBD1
TGTGCCACCAGTCGTGGCACAGGGGGGGAATCTGAAAAACTGTTTTTT
CATSRGTGGESEKLFF
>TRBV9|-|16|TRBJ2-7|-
TGTGCCAGCAGCGCAGGCCCCGGGACCAGGGGCCACGAGCAGTACTTC
CASSAGPGTRGHEQYF
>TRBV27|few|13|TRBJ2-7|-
TGTGCCAGCAGTTTAGAGGCTGGCTACGAGCAGTACTTC
CASSLEAGYEQYF
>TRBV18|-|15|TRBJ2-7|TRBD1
TGTGCCAGCTCGACCCAGGGCAGGGGGCAGGGCGAGCAGTACTTC
CASSTQGRGQGEQYF
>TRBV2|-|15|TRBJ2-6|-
TGTGCCAGCAGTGTGGCTAGCTCTGGGGCCAACGTCCTGACTTTC
CASSVASSGANVLTF
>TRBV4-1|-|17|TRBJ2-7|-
TGCGCCAGCAGCCCGCCGAAGGGGCGCCTGAGCTCCTACGAGCAGTACTTC
CASSPPKGRLSSYEQYF
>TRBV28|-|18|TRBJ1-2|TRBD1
TGTGCCAGCAGTCAAAGGGGTGGGACAGGGACGATATACTATGGCTACACCTTC
CASSQRGGTGTIYYGYTF
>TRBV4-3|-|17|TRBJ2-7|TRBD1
TGCGCCAGCAGCCAAGAGACAGGGTCTGGGTGGTCCTACGAGCAGTACTTC
CASSQETGSGWSYEQYF
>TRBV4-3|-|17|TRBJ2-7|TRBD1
TGCGCCAGCAGCCAGCCCCCCGGCTTTGACAGGGCGGCCGAGCAGTACTTC
CASSQPPGFDRAAEQYF
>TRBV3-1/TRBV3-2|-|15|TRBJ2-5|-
TGTGCCAGCAGCCAAATTCCAGACTTTCGAGAGACCCAGTACTTC
CASSQIPDFRETQYF
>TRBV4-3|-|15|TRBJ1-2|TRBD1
TGCGCCAGCAGCCAAGATCGGACAGGGGGAGGTGGCTACACCTTC
CASSQDRTGGGGYTF